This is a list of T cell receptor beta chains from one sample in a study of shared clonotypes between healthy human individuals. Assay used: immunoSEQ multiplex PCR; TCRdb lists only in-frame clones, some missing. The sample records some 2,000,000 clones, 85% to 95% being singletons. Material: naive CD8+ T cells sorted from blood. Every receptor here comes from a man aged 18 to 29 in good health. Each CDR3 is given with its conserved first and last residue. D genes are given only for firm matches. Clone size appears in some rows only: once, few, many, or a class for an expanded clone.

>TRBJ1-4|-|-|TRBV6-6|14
CASSLSGVGEKLFF
TGTGCCAGCAGCTTATCGGGGGTGGGTGAAAAACTGTTTTTT
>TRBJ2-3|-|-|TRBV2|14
CAWGGLGSTDTQYF
TGTGCCTGGGGGGGGCTTGGGTCCACAGATACGCAGTATTTT
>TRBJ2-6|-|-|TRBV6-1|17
CASSEVDSRSGANVLTF
TGTGCCAGCAGTGAAGTTGACTCGAGATCTGGGGCCAACGTCCTGACTTTC
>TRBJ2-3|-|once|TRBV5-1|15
CASSLVGGSTDTQYF
TGCGCCAGCAGCTTGGTGGGGGGAAGCACAGATACGCAGTATTTT
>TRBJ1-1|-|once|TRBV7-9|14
CASSYLSLDTEAFF
TGTGCCAGCAGCTATTTATCCCTGGACACTGAAGCTTTCTTT
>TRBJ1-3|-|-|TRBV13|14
CASSPPSSGNTIYF
TGTGCCAGCAGCCCCCCGAGCTCTGGAAACACCATATATTTT
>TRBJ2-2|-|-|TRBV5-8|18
CASSTPGNLRVYTGELFF
TGTGCCAGCAGCACCCCCGGGAACCTCCGGGTTTACACCGGGGAGCTGTTTTTT
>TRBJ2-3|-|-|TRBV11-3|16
CASSLAARGSTDTQYF
TGTGCCAGCAGCTTAGCCGCGCGGGGTAGCACAGATACGCAGTATTTT
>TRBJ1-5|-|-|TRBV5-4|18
CASSLAGHRPDRRQPQHF
TGTGCCAGCAGCTTGGCCGGTCATCGGCCCGATCGGAGGCAGCCCCAGCATTTT
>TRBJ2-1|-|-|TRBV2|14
CASSEGLPYYEQFF
TGTGCCAGCAGCGAGGGACTCCCCTACTATGAGCAGTTCTTC
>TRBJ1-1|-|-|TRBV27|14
CASSLFQDGTEAFF
TGTGCCAGCAGTTTATTCCAGGATGGCACTGAAGCTTTCTTT
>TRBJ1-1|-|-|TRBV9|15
CASSGDRFPSTEAFF
TGTGCCAGCAGCGGTGACAGGTTTCCGAGCACTGAAGCTTTCTTT
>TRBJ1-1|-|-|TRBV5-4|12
CASSQTHNEAFF
TGTGCCAGCAGCCAGACGCATAATGAAGCTTTCTTT
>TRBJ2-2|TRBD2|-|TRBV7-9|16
CASFPTAGEVIGELFF
TGTGCCAGCTTTCCCACCGCGGGAGAAGTGATCGGGGAGCTGTTTTTT
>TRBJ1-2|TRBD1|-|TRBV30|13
CAWSVHRGDGYTF
TGTGCCTGGAGTGTACACAGGGGGGATGGCTACACCTTC
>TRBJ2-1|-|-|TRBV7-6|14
CASSLKVSGYEQFF
TGTGCCAGCAGCTTAAAAGTTAGCGGCTATGAGCAGTTCTTC
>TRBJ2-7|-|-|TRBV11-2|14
CASSQTDTSYEQYF
TGTGCCAGCAGCCAGACCGATACAAGCTACGAGCAGTACTTC
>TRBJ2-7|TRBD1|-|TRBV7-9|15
CASSGTGQGRGEQYF
TGTGCCAGCAGCGGCACGGGACAGGGTCGAGGGGAGCAGTACTTC
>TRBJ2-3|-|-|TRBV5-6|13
CASSTSLGDTQYF
TGTGCCAGCAGCACCTCACTAGGAGATACGCAGTATTTT
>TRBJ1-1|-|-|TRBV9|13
CASSSTPYTEAFF
TGTGCCAGCAGCTCGACCCCCTACACTGAAGCTTTCTTT
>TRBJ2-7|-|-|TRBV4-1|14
CASSQATSTYEQYF
TGCGCCAGCAGCCAAGCGACTTCCACCTACGAGCAGTACTTC
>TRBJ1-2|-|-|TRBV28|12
CASSLGNYGYTF
TGTGCCAGCAGCCTCGGGAACTATGGCTACACCTTC
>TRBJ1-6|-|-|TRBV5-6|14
CASSLDAYNSPLHF
TGTGCCAGCAGCTTGGACGCTTATAATTCACCCCTCCACTTT
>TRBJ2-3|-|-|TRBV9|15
CASSVAGDTTDTQYF
TGTGCCAGCAGCGTAGCGGGGGACACCACAGATACGCAGTATTTT
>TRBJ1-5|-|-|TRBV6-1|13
CASTGGWNQPQHF
TGTGCCAGCACCGGGGGCTGGAATCAGCCCCAGCATTTT
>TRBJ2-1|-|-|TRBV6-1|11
CASSGGSSQFF
TGTGCCAGCAGTGGCGGAAGTTCGCAGTTCTTC
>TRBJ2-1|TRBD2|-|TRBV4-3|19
CASSRLTGTSGGTWSEQFF
TGCGCCAGCAGCCGACTGACCGGGACTAGCGGGGGGACCTGGAGTGAGCAGTTCTTC
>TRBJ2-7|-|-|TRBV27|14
CASSLGAGIYEQYF
TGTGCCAGCAGTTTAGGGGCGGGGATCTACGAGCAGTACTTC
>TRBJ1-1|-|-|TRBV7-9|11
CASSLGEKAFF
TGTGCCAGCAGCTTAGGGGAGAAAGCTTTCTTT
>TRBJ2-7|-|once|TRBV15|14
CATRSTAIDYEQYF
TGTGCCACCCGATCGACAGCAATAGACTACGAGCAGTACTTC
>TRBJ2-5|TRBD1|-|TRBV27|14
CASSFTGGWETQYF
TGTGCCAGCAGTTTTACAGGGGGGTGGGAGACCCAGTACTTC
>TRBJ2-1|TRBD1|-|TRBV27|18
CASSPLDRGRGSYNEQFF
TGTGCCAGCTCCCCCTTGGACAGGGGGCGTGGGTCCTACAATGAGCAGTTCTTC
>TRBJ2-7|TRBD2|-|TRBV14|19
CASSQEGLGLAGASYEQYF
TGTGCCAGCAGCCAAGAGGGGTTAGGACTAGCGGGAGCATCCTACGAGCAGTACTTC
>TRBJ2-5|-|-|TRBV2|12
CASSEGGAAQYF
TGTGCCAGCAGTGAGGGTGGGGCGGCCCAGTACTTC
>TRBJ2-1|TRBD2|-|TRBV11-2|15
CASSQTSGGYNEQFF
TGTGCCAGCAGTCAGACTAGCGGGGGATACAATGAGCAGTTCTTC
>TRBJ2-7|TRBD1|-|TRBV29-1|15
CSVEGTGVDPYEQYF
TGCAGCGTTGAAGGGACAGGGGTAGATCCCTACGAGCAGTACTTC
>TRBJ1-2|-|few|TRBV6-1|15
CASSEYPVPNYGYTF
TGTGCCAGCAGTGAGTACCCGGTGCCTAACTATGGCTACACCTTC
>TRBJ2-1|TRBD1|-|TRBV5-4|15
CASSLGTDRLNEQFF
TGTGCCAGCAGCCTCGGGACAGACAGGTTGAATGAGCAGTTCTTC
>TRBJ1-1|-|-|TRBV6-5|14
CASSYSSLTIEAFF
TGTGCCAGCAGTTACTCATCATTAACTATTGAAGCTTTCTTT
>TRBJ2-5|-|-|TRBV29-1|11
CSSTGEETQYF
TGCAGCTCGACTGGGGAGGAGACCCAGTACTTC
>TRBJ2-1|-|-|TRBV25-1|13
CASSDLSYNEQFF
TGTGCCAGCAGTGATCTTAGTTACAATGAGCAGTTCTTC
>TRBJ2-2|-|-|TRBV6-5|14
CASSLWTNTGELFF
TGTGCCAGCAGCCTATGGACCAACACCGGGGAGCTGTTTTTT
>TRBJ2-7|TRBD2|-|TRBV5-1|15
CASSAGLAENYEQYF
TGCGCCAGCAGCGCCGGACTAGCGGAGAACTACGAGCAGTACTTC
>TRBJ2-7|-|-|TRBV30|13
CAWSAEDSQEQYF
TGTGCCTGGAGTGCAGAGGACTCTCAGGAGCAGTACTTC
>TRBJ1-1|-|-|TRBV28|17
CASTLQPGSRMNTEAFF
TGTGCCAGCACCTTACAACCGGGGTCTCGGATGAACACTGAAGCTTTCTTT
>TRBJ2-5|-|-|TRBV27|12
CASSLWKETQYF
TGTGCCAGCAGTTTATGGAAAGAGACCCAGTACTTC
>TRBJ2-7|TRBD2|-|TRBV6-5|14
CASSYAGGSGEQYF
TGTGCCAGCAGTTACGCAGGCGGGAGCGGCGAGCAGTACTTC
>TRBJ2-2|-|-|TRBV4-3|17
CASSQDLRAGIGGELFF
TGCGCCAGCAGCCAAGATTTGCGGGCAGGGATAGGCGGGGAGCTGTTTTTT